This T cell receptor (beta chain) was profiled in a study of cytomegalovirus exposure and HLA in healthy donors. This clone came up once. The PCR contained 60 Vbeta and 13 Jbeta primers. TCRdb's copy holds only in-frame clones and misses some; the assay was immunoSEQ multiplex PCR. Here the sample spans around 87,000 clones, around 85% being singletons. V lost 2 bases, J lost 4 bases, and 8 bases lay in between. The CDR3 contains 13 residues. Germline values: CDR1 SGHTA, CDR2 FQGTGA. Sequencing was done on a sample of PBMCs. The chain couples TRBV7-3 to TRBJ2-5; D might be TRBD2 (5 bases). This TCR was sampled from a girl aged 2-10 years in good health and CMV-seropositive. The CDR3 is CASSLDYGETQYF. CDR3 DNA sequence: TGTGCCAGCAGCTTAGACTATGGAGAGACCCAGTACTTC.